The rows below give T cell receptor beta chains drawn from one sample of a study of human T cells and chemical hapten exposure. TCRdb reanalysed the RACE reads using MiXCR and keeps one entry per CDR3 protein. This table has about 380,000 distinct CDR3 sequences, 5% to 6.5% appearing once. Material: whole blood, obtained in connection with sensitization to the hapten diphenylcyclopropenone (DPC). These receptors originate from a woman aged 50 to 65 with alopecia areata. Some clones in this sample may be carry-over from other donors' samples. Each CDR3 is given with its conserved first and last residue. D genes are given only for firm matches. Size is stated for part of the rows, as once, few or many counts, or as a class when the clone is expanded.

>-|-|TRBJ1-1|TRBV5-6
CASSLAGLGRTEAFF
TGTGCCAGCAGCTTGGCCGGGTTGGGGAGGACTGAAGCTTTCTTT
>many|TRBD2|TRBJ2-1|TRBV7-2
CASSLGTTRSYNEQFF
TGTGCCAGCAGCCTGGGGACTACCCGCTCCTACAATGAGCAGTTCTTC
>many|-|TRBJ2-1|TRBV15
CATSSLRDSGEQFF
TGTGCCACCAGCAGCCTCCGGGACTCGGGTGAGCAGTTCTTC
>-|-|TRBJ1-5|TRBV29-1
CSVLVANQPQHF
TGCAGCGTTTTGGTTGCAAATCAGCCCCAGCATTTT
>-|-|TRBJ2-3|TRBV6-5
CASSYDRPSKNTQYF
TGTGCCAGCAGTTACGACAGGCCCTCGAAGAATACGCAGTATTTT
>many|-|TRBJ2-7|TRBV4-2
CASSQYQTGNYEQYF
TGTGCCAGCAGCCAGTACCAAACAGGGAACTACGAGCAGTACTTC
>once|TRBD2|TRBJ2-3|TRBV20-1
CSAISGPSTDTQYF
TGCAGTGCAATTAGCGGGCCTAGCACAGATACGCAGTATTTT
>-|TRBD1|TRBJ2-5|TRBV7-9
CASSRGRGRETQYF
TGTGCCAGCAGCCGGGGCAGGGGGAGAGAGACCCAGTACTTC
>few|TRBD1|TRBJ2-5|TRBV2
CASRGDRAEGETQYF
TGTGCCAGCAGGGGGGACAGGGCCGAGGGGGAGACCCAGTACTTC
>many|-|TRBJ2-1|TRBV7-2
CASSPGQSINEQFF
TGTGCCAGCAGCCCCGGACAGAGCATTAATGAGCAGTTCTTC
>-|-|TRBJ1-5|TRBV7-8
CASSLDMGYSNQPQHF
TGTGCCAGCAGCTTAGATATGGGGTATAGCAATCAGCCCCAGCATTTT
>few|TRBD2|TRBJ2-5|TRBV2
CASSLAGSSETQYF
TGTGCCAGCAGTCTAGCGGGAAGTAGTGAGACCCAGTACTTC
>few|TRBD1|TRBJ1-1|TRBV7-2
CASSLAEIGTVNTEAFF
TGTGCCAGCAGCTTAGCGGAAATTGGGACAGTGAACACTGAAGCTTTCTTT
>many|-|TRBJ1-3|TRBV12-3/TRBV12-4
CASRRTSGNTIYF
TGTGCCAGCAGGCGGACTTCTGGAAACACCATATATTTT
>many|-|TRBJ2-1|TRBV12-3/TRBV12-4
CASINWGEVEQFF
TGTGCCAGCATTAACTGGGGGGAGGTTGAGCAGTTCTTC
>many|-|TRBJ2-3|TRBV12-3/TRBV12-4
CASNQNTDTQYF
TGTGCCAGCAACCAGAACACAGATACGCAGTATTTT
>many|-|TRBJ2-7|TRBV4-1
CASSHPKGAGTSYEQYF
TGCGCCAGCAGCCACCCGAAGGGCGCAGGGACTTCCTACGAGCAGTACTTC
>-|TRBD1|TRBJ2-2|TRBV6-5
CASSLTGVPGELFF
TGTGCCAGCAGTCTAACAGGGGTGCCCGGGGAGCTGTTTTTT
>few|-|TRBJ1-1|TRBV14
CARVAGSRTEAFF
TGTGCCAGAGTTGCAGGTTCGCGGACTGAAGCTTTCTTT
>few|-|TRBJ1-2|TRBV5-1
CASSLVVGTSGYTF
TGCGCCAGCAGCTTGGTCGTGGGGACGTCCGGCTACACCTTC
>many|TRBD1|TRBJ2-2|TRBV20-1
CSANHRGSTGELFF
TGCAGTGCTAACCACAGGGGGAGCACCGGGGAGCTGTTTTTT
>many|TRBD1|TRBJ1-2|TRBV6-5
CASSYRAGTAYGYTF
TGTGCCAGCAGTTACAGGGCCGGGACAGCCTATGGCTACACCTTC
>few|-|TRBJ2-6|TRBV18
CASSLRSPLGSSGANVLTF
TGTGCCAGCTCACTTCGGAGCCCCCTAGGAAGCTCTGGGGCCAACGTCCTGACTTTC